These 21 T cell receptor beta chains were all obtained from the same sample, sequenced in a study of PD-1 blockade in classical Hodgkin lymphoma. All patients experienced relapse after autologous stem cell transplantation, and brentuximab vedotin exposure was variable. Only in-frame clones appear in the TCRdb table, and some are missing; sequencing was by immunoSEQ multiplex PCR. There are 20,000 to 30,000 clones in the sample; about four fifths occur only once, and more than 9% lies in the top ten. Specimen: peripheral blood mononuclear cells (PBMCs), collected before the second cycle of nivolumab. All receptors derive from a human donor with classical Hodgkin lymphoma.

This clone showed up just a few times. V and J are TRBV13 and TRBJ1-2; 8 bases fit TRBD1. Losses at the gene ends were 4 bases for V and 5 bases for J; bases not matched to a gene: 9. Germline values: CDR1 PRHDT, CDR2 FYEKMQ (reference sequence). CDR3 length equals 15 residues. The CDR3 sequence: CASSSIQGGLYGYTF. The CDR3 DNA reads as TGTGCCAGCAGCTCAATACAGGGGGGCCTATATGGCTACACCTTC.

This rearrangement joins TRBV7-9 to TRBJ2-5; D is undetermined. This CDR3 spans 13 amino acids. V dropped 4 bases and J dropped 5 bases, with 11 bases sitting between them. CDR1 SEHNR and CDR2 FQNEAQ come from the germline V gene (reference sequence). CDR3 DNA sequence: TGTGCCAGCAGCTCTAATAGTGGGGAGACCCAGTACTTC. Translated: CASSSNSGETQYF.

The chain employs TRBV18 and TRBJ2-1, with D unresolved. V lost 3 bases and J lost 12, with 21 bases in between. The CDR3 totals 15 residues. Germline V lookup: CDR1 KGHSH, CDR2 LQKENI. CDR3 sequence reads: CASSPFSGRTGGQFF. CDR3 nucleotide sequence: TGTGCCAGCTCACCCTTCTCCGGCAGGACGGGCGGGCAGTTCTTC.

The chain uses TRBV4-3 and TRBJ1-2, with D possibly matching TRBD1 (6 bases). V was clipped by 0 bases and J by 3 bases, with 11 bases between them. In germline, CDR1 is LGHNA, CDR2 YSLEER. The CDR3 totals 15 residues. The CDR3: CASSQDPGADYGYTF. CDR3 bases: TGCGCCAGCAGCCAAGATCCAGGGGCGGACTATGGCTACACCTTC.

The rearrangement uses TRBV4-3 and TRBJ1-3, with 7 nucleotides matching TRBD1. Losses at the gene ends were 2 bases for V and 4 bases for J; bases not matched to a gene: 5. CDR1 LGHNA and CDR2 YSLEER come from the germline V gene. This CDR3 contains 15 residues. CDR3 loop: CASSQSRGYGNTIYF. The CDR3 nucleotides are TGCGCCAGCAGCCAAAGCAGGGGGTACGGAAACACCATATATTTT.

The chain carries TRBV6-5 and TRBJ1-2; 7 nucleotides line up with TRBD1. The V segment lost 8 bases and the J segment 7 bases; nucleotides outside the gene matches: 7. CDR3 size: 12 residues. Germline CDR1 and CDR2: MNHEY and SVGAGI. The CDR3 loop reads CASAQGGLGYTF. Here the CDR3 DNA reads TGTGCCAGCGCCCAGGGGGGGCTTGGCTACACCTTC.

V is TRBV28 and J is TRBJ2-5; 8 bases align to TRBD1. CDR1 is MDHEN and CDR2 is SYDVKM in the germline V gene. This CDR3 contains 14 residues. The V gene end was trimmed by 2 bases and the J gene end by 5 bases; junction bases not matched to a gene: 4. CDR3 sequence reads: CASSLTGGEETQYF. CDR3 bases: TGTGCCAGCAGTTTAACAGGGGGTGAGGAGACCCAGTACTTC.

The chain is built from TRBV6-1 and TRBJ2-1, with D perhaps matching TRBD2 (7 bases). This CDR3 contains 14 residues. Trimming cost V 7 bases and J 6 bases, with 16 bases left between them. Germline CDR1 MNHNS, CDR2 SASEGT. The DNA of the CDR3 is TGTGCCAGCATCCGGCGCGGGGGCCTCAATGAGCAGTTCTTC. The encoded protein is CASIRRGGLNEQFF.

The V and J genes are TRBV5-8 and TRBJ1-4; D may be TRBD1 (5 bases). Trimming removed 1 base at V and 5 bases at J, with 15 bases between. Germline CDR1 is SGHTS and CDR2 is YDEGEE. The CDR3 spans 16 residues. This chain's CDR3 is CASSLNLLAGNEKLFF. CDR3 in DNA: TGTGCCAGCAGCTTGAATTTACTGGCAGGGAATGAAAAACTGTTTTTT.

This rearrangement joins TRBV7-2 to TRBJ2-2, with 11 bases lining up with TRBD2. Germline trimming cut 5 bases from V and 0 bases from J; bases unmatched to any gene: 5. The CDR3 covers 17 residues. In germline, CDR1 is SGHTA, CDR2 FQGNSA. Here the CDR3 DNA reads TGTGCCAGCAGCGCTACTAGCGGGGGACCGAACACCGGGGAGCTGTTTTTT. Protein product: CASSATSGGPNTGELFF.

The chain is built from TRBV12-5 and TRBJ1-3; no clear D gene. CDR1 and CDR2 (germline): LGHNT, FRNRAP. The CDR3 sequence is 16 residues long. Trimming removed 1 base at V and 0 bases at J, with 10 bases between. CDR3 sequence (DNA): TGTGCTAGTGGTTTGGAAAGCGGGTCCTCTGGAAACACCATATATTTT. It translates to CASGLESGSSGNTIYF.

This clone was observed a few times. This chain connects TRBV4-2 to TRBJ2-1; TRBD2 matches 7 bases. V shed 2 bases and J 7 bases; nucleotides not matched to a gene: 14. The germline CDR1 and CDR2 sequences are LGHNA and YNFKEQ. There are 17 residues in the CDR3. In DNA, the CDR3 is TGTGCCAGCAGCCAACCCGACTTAGCGGGTATAGGGAATGAGCAGTTCTTC. As protein: CASSQPDLAGIGNEQFF.

In its sample, this clone ranks as medium-sized (0.01 to 0.1%). The rearrangement joins TRBV28 to TRBJ1-5, with unresolved D. Germline V CDR1 and CDR2: MDHEN, SYDVKM. The CDR3 spans 13 residues. Trimming pared 5 bases from V and 7 bases from J, leaving 12 bases between. CDR3 sequence reads: CASSIEGNQPQHF. The CDR3 bases are TGTGCCAGCAGTATAGAGGGAAACCAGCCCCAGCATTTT.

The chain carries TRBV19 and TRBJ1-4; D gene unclear. Germline CDR1 LNHDA, CDR2 SQIVND (reference sequence). Deletions cut 1 base from V and 3 bases from J, with 9 bases between. This CDR3 has 15 residues. The chain's CDR3 is CASSIGVRPNEKLFF. CDR3 sequence (DNA): TGTGCCAGTAGTATAGGGGTCAGACCTAATGAAAAACTGTTTTTT.

The chain links TRBV7-2 to TRBJ2-5; weak D call: TRBD2 (5 bases). This CDR3 is built from 15 residues. Germline V gene lookup returns CDR1 SGHTA and CDR2 FQGNSA. The V and J ends lost 2 bases and 5 bases respectively, with 15 bases between them. The CDR3 is CASSLSRDLLETQYF. Written as DNA, the CDR3 is TGTGCCAGCAGCTTAAGCCGGGATCTCCTTGAGACCCAGTACTTC. The full variable domain, its missing parts supplied by reference TRBV7-2 and TRBJ2-5, is GAGVSQSPSNKVTEKGKDVELRCDPISGHTALYWYRQSLGQGLEFLIYFQGNSAPDKSGLPSDRFSAERTGGSVSTLTIQRTQQEDSAVYLCASSLSRDLLETQYFGPGTRLLVL.

The rearrangement uses TRBV6-5 and TRBJ1-1; D may be TRBD1 (5 bases). CDR3 size: 16 residues. V lost 2 bases and J 3 bases, leaving 16 bases between the germline ends. Germline CDR1 reads MNHEY; CDR2 reads SVGAGI. CDR3 sequence reads: CASSYLTNRGHTEAFF. The DNA for the CDR3 is TGTGCCAGCAGTTACCTAACGAATCGGGGACACACTGAAGCTTTCTTT.

There are a few counts of this clone. The chain couples TRBV30 to TRBJ1-1; D perhaps matches TRBD1 (6 bases). Germline V CDR1 and CDR2: GTSNPN, SVGIG (reference sequence). The germline V and J ends were trimmed by 2 bases and 8 bases, with 15 bases remaining between them. CDR3 length equals 13 residues. Written as DNA, the CDR3 is TGTGCCTGGAGTAGAGGGGGAAGACTCGAAGCTTTCTTT. Its translation: CAWSRGGRLEAFF. The complete variable domain, with remaining parts taken from reference TRBV30 and TRBJ1-1, reads SQTIHQWPATLVQPVGSPLSLECTVEGTSNPNLYWYRQAAGRGLQLLFYSVGIGQISSEVPQNLSASRPQDRQFILSSKKLLLSDSGFYLCAWSRGGRLEAFFGQGTRLTVV.

This clone was detected only once. J is TRBJ1-3 and V is TRBV29-1, with a weak D call TRBD1 (5 bases). Germline V lookup: CDR1 SQVTM, CDR2 ANQGSEA. The CDR3 totals 15 residues. V was trimmed by 5 bases and J by 0 bases, leaving 14 bases between them. Here the CDR3 DNA reads TGCAGCGTTCGTGGGGACTCGAGCTCTGGAAACACCATATATTTT. Amino acid sequence: CSVRGDSSSGNTIYF.

The chain joins TRBV15 to TRBJ2-7, with D perhaps matching TRBD1 (6 bases). CDR1 is LNHNV, CDR2 YYDKDF, per germline (reference sequence). Trimming took off 1 base at V and 5 bases at J, with 9 bases between the two ends. The CDR3 runs to 13 residues. This CDR3 reads CATSRVPGDEQYF. DNA of the CDR3: TGTGCCACCAGCAGAGTACCAGGGGACGAGCAGTACTTC.

The CDR3 region has the DNA TGTGCCAGCAGCTTGATTCCCAGCACCGGCTACGAGCAGTACTTC. Encoded protein: CASSLIPSTGYEQYF. The V and J genes are TRBV5-5 and TRBJ2-7; D unresolved. From germline, CDR1 is SGHKS and CDR2 YYEKEE (reference sequence). Trimming shortened V by 1 base and J by 3 bases, and 14 bases separated the two germline ends. The CDR3 spans 15 residues.

The V gene is TRBV28, the J gene TRBJ1-3; D remains ambiguous. Per the germline V gene, CDR1 is MDHEN and CDR2 is SYDVKM. Trimming pared 2 bases from V and 0 bases from J, leaving 5 bases between. This CDR3 comprises 14 residues. The CDR3, as DNA: TGTGCCAGCAGTTTAGGGTCCTCTGGAAACACCATATATTTT. It is translated as CASSLGSSGNTIYF.